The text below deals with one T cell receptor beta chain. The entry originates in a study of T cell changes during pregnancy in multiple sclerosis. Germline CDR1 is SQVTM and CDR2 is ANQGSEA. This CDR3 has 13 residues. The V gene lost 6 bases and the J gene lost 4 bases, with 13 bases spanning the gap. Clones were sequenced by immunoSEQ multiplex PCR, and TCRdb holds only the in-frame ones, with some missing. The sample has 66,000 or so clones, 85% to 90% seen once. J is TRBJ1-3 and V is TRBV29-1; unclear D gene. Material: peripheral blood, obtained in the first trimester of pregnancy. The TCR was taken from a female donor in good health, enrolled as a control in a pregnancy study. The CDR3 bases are TGCAGCGTGGGTGAGACACGGGGAAACACCATATATTTT. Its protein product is CSVGETRGNTIYF.